A single sample gave rise to the 29 T cell receptor beta chains below, sequenced in a study of cytomegalovirus exposure and HLA in healthy donors. PCR involved 60 Vbeta and 13 Jbeta primers. The method was immunoSEQ multiplex PCR; TCRdb's version includes in-frame clones alone and lacks a portion of them. The sample lists some 130,000 clones, about 64% occurring once. The sequenced sample consisted of PBMCs. The origin of the receptors is a woman between 40 and 55 years old in good health and CMV-seronegative.

The chain carries TRBV2 and TRBJ1-5, with a tentative D call TRBD1 (5 bases). In germline, CDR1 is SNHLY, CDR2 FYNNEI. Trimming removed 6 bases from V and 0 bases from J, with 12 bases in between. The CDR3 contains 15 residues. CDR3 residues: CASRALTVSNQPQHF. Written as DNA, the CDR3 is TGTGCCAGCAGGGCCTTGACAGTTAGCAATCAGCCCCAGCATTTT.

This clone was detected once. The genes are TRBV5-1 and TRBJ2-1, with 10 bases aligning to TRBD1. Germline CDR1 is SGHRS and CDR2 is YFSETQ. Losses at the gene ends were 3 bases for V and 2 bases for J; bases not matched to a gene: 2. The CDR3 length is 15 residues. CDR3 amino acids: CASSSGTGAYNEQFF. The CDR3 DNA sequence: TGCGCCAGCAGCTCCGGGACAGGGGCCTACAATGAGCAGTTCTTC.

This chain connects TRBV5-4 to TRBJ2-5, with 8 bases lining up with TRBD2. The germline CDR1 and CDR2 sequences are SGHNT and YYREEE (reference sequence). CDR3 length: 17 amino acids. V lost 4 bases and J lost 2; bases outside the gene matches: 13. DNA of the CDR3: TGTGCCAGCAGCCCCCGGAGGCGGGGGGCCGATCAAGAGACCCAGTACTTC. It specifies CASSPRRRGADQETQYF.

The V and J genes are TRBV9 and TRBJ1-5; D call uncertain. The CDR3 length is 14 residues. Trimming cost V 0 bases and J 7 bases, with 11 bases left between them. CDR1 and CDR2 from the germline V gene are SGDLS and YYNGEE. The CDR3 DNA sequence: TGTGCCAGCAGCGTAGATGGACGGGAACAGCCCCAGCATTTT. Amino acid sequence: CASSVDGREQPQHF.

The chain carries TRBV27 and TRBJ1-1; D is unclear. Germline CDR1 and CDR2: MNHEY and SMNVEV (reference sequence). There are 14 residues in the CDR3. V lost 3 bases to trimming and J lost 3 bases, with 11 bases between them. The CDR3 region is CASSFGLRDTEAFF. The CDR3 DNA is TGTGCCAGCAGTTTTGGTTTGAGAGACACTGAAGCTTTCTTT.

The V call is TRBV30, the J call TRBJ1-3; weak D call: TRBD1 (6 bases). Germline V gives CDR1 GTSNPN, CDR2 SVGIG (reference sequence). CDR3 length: 15 amino acids. Trimming stripped 5 bases from V and 3 bases from J, with 17 bases between. CDR3 residues: CAWLLKGGGGNTIYF. As DNA, the CDR3 is TGTGCCTGGCTTTTAAAGGGGGGGGGTGGAAACACCATATATTTT. Combining the CDR3 with reference TRBV30 and TRBJ1-3 gives the whole variable domain SQTIHQWPATLVQPVGSPLSLECTVEGTSNPNLYWYRQAAGRGLQLLFYSVGIGQISSEVPQNLSASRPQDRQFILSSKKLLLSDSGFYLCAWLLKGGGGNTIYFGEGSWLTVV.

The gene calls are TRBV7-2 and TRBJ1-1; D perhaps matches TRBD1 (5 bases). Trimming took 3 bases from V and 0 from J, leaving 14 bases between them. The germline V gene encodes CDR1 SGHTA and CDR2 FQGNSA. There are 16 residues in the CDR3. CDR3 coding DNA: TGTGCCAGCAGCTTTGGAGGGGCGAGAATGAACACTGAAGCTTTCTTT. The encoded protein is CASSFGGARMNTEAFF.

This chain connects TRBV5-1 to TRBJ2-1; tentatively, D is TRBD2 (7 bases). Germline loops: CDR1 SGHRS, CDR2 YFSETQ. This CDR3 has 15 amino acids. V lost 0 bases to trimming and J lost 7 bases, with 14 bases between them. In DNA, the CDR3 is TGCGCCAGCAGCTTGGCGGGGGGCCTAGGAAATGAGCAGTTCTTC. It specifies CASSLAGGLGNEQFF.

The J gene is TRBJ1-2, the V gene TRBV29-1, with D possibly TRBD1 on 5 matching bases. This CDR3 region has 11 residues. The germline CDR1 and CDR2 sequences are SQVTM and ANQGSEA. Trimming stripped 8 bases from V and 3 bases from J, with 10 bases between. CDR3 DNA: TGCAGCACCCGGGACTACTATGGCTACACCTTC. Protein: CSTRDYYGYTF.

The chain joins TRBV6-1 to TRBJ2-5; maybe TRBD1 (6 bases). The ends were cut back, 2 bases at V and 7 bases at J, with 17 bases in the middle. CDR1 is MNHNS, CDR2 SASEGT, per germline. This CDR3 is 15 amino acids long. CDR3 DNA: TGTGCCAGCAGTGAAACAGGGCAAACTCCAGGGACCCAGTACTTC. This translates into CASSETGQTPGTQYF.

This clone showed up just once. The chain couples TRBV10-3 to TRBJ2-7, with 9 bases that match TRBD1. The CDR3 is 14 residues long. Germline-derived CDR1 and CDR2 are ENHRY and SYGVKD. V shed 6 bases, J shed 2 bases, and the junction held 5 bases outside the gene matches. The CDR3 reads CAIRRQGDTYEQYF. The CDR3 bases are TGTGCCATCAGAAGACAGGGGGATACCTACGAGCAGTACTTC.

The chain carries TRBV19 and TRBJ2-1; 9 positions match TRBD1. The CDR3 has 16 residues. Germline loops: CDR1 LNHDA, CDR2 SQIVND (reference sequence). V lost 2 bases, J lost 5 bases, and 7 bases stayed unmatched. The CDR3 nucleotides are TGTGCCAGTAGTATATTTGGACAGGGGAGGGACAATGAGCAGTTCTTC. Amino acid sequence: CASSIFGQGRDNEQFF.

The V gene is TRBV7-9, the J gene TRBJ2-1; weak D call: TRBD1 (5 bases). V lost 8 bases to trimming and J lost 9 bases, with 14 bases between them. CDR3 length: 12 residues. Germline CDR1 SEHNR, CDR2 FQNEAQ (reference sequence). CDR3 sequence: CASGPDSTEQFF. The CDR3 bases are TGTGCCAGCGGTCCCGACAGTACTGAGCAGTTCTTC.

The rearrangement links TRBV4-2 to TRBJ1-1; the D gene is possibly TRBD1 (5 bases). Germline V gives CDR1 LGHNA, CDR2 YNFKEQ. This CDR3 comprises 14 residues. V was clipped by 0 bases and J by 8 bases, with 13 bases between them. The CDR3 DNA follows: TGTGCCAGCAGCCAAGAGGGGGGTAGGGGCGAAGCTTTCTTT. As protein: CASSQEGGRGEAFF.

Here the CDR3 reads CASSSPNISGFTDTQYF. CDR3 in DNA: TGTGCCAGCAGCTCCCCTAATATTAGCGGGTTTACAGATACGCAGTATTTT. V and J are TRBV9 and TRBJ2-3, with 7 nucleotides matching TRBD2. After removal of 4 bases from V and 3 bases from J, the junction contained 14 bases not matched to a gene. The CDR3 is 17 residues long. From germline, CDR1 is SGDLS and CDR2 YYNGEE.

The chain employs TRBV5-1 and TRBJ1-6; D might be TRBD1 (6 bases). V was clipped by 0 bases and J by 8 bases, with 12 bases between them. The CDR3 has 15 amino acids. CDR1 SGHRS and CDR2 YFSETQ come from the germline V gene. The CDR3 DNA reads as TGCGCCAGCAGCTTGGGACAGGCCGGAGATTCACCCCTCCACTTT. Its protein is CASSLGQAGDSPLHF.

The chain combines TRBV7-6 with TRBJ2-1; 14 bases agree with TRBD2. Germline V lookup: CDR1 SGHVS, CDR2 FNYEAQ. The ends lost 3 bases at V and 0 bases at J; junction bases unmatched: 4. This CDR3 is built from 18 residues. CDR3 in amino acids: CASSLGLAGVSSYNEQFF. Written as DNA, the CDR3 is TGTGCCAGCAGCTTGGGACTAGCGGGGGTGAGCTCCTACAATGAGCAGTTCTTC.

The chain uses TRBV29-1 and TRBJ2-7, with 12 nucleotides matching TRBD2. Germline-derived CDR1 and CDR2 are SQVTM and ANQGSEA. The CDR3 sequence is 17 residues long. V lost 1 base, J lost 3 bases, and 10 bases stayed unmatched. CDR3 bases: TGCAGCGTTGAAGGGGGGGCCACTAGCGGGGGGCACTACGAGCAGTACTTC. Translation: CSVEGGATSGGHYEQYF.

The chain carries TRBV5-1 and TRBJ1-2; D uncertain. V lost 1 base, J lost 1 base, and 8 bases lay in between. The CDR3 runs 14 residues. Germline CDR1 reads SGHRS; CDR2 reads YFSETQ. CDR3 DNA sequence: TGCGCCAGCAGCTTGTCATCGGTTAACTATGGCTACACCTTC. Encoded protein: CASSLSSVNYGYTF.

The rearrangement links TRBV2 to TRBJ2-7; D gene uncertain. The germline V and J ends were trimmed by 6 bases and 3 bases, with 9 bases remaining between them. Germline assignment: CDR1 SNHLY and CDR2 FYNNEI. The CDR3 runs 12 residues. CDR3 sequence: CASRLTSYEQYF. CDR3 DNA: TGTGCCAGCAGATTGACAAGCTACGAGCAGTACTTC. The whole variable domain, remainder taken from reference TRBV2 and TRBJ2-7, is EPEVTQTPSHQVTQMGQEVILRCVPISNHLYFYWYRQILGQKVEFLVSFYNNEISEKSEIFDDQFSVERPDGSNFTLKIRSTKLEDSAMYFCASRLTSYEQYFGPGTRLTVT.

The rearrangement uses TRBV2 and TRBJ1-4; 7 positions agree with TRBD1. V trimming: 1 base; J trimming: 3 bases; junction bases outside the gene matches: 5. This CDR3 has 16 amino acids. CDR1 SNHLY and CDR2 FYNNEI come from the germline V gene. The CDR3 DNA reads TGTGCCAGCAGTGAAGGATTAGGGACAGCTAATGAAAAACTGTTTTTT. This translates into CASSEGLGTANEKLFF.

The rearrangement links TRBV11-2 to TRBJ1-2; 12 positions agree with TRBD1. The CDR3 runs 17 residues. Germline loops: CDR1 SGHAT, CDR2 FQNNGV. J gave up 6 bases and V 1 base, and 9 bases lay outside the gene matches. CDR3 in DNA: TGTGCCAGCAGCTTAGTTCAGGGACAGGGGGCGACGGATGGCTACACCTTC. Protein: CASSLVQGQGATDGYTF.

The V gene is TRBV19, the J gene TRBJ2-3; D is perhaps TRBD1 (6 bases). With 5 bases removed from V and 0 bases from J, the gap between germline ends came to 9 bases. The germline CDR1 and CDR2 sequences are LNHDA and SQIVND (reference sequence). This CDR3 is built from 14 residues. The CDR3 region has the DNA TGTGCCAGTAGTCGGCAGGGGAGCACAGATACGCAGTATTTT. The encoded protein is CASSRQGSTDTQYF.

This sequence joins TRBV10-3 and TRBJ2-5; TRBD2 is a possible D gene (6 bases). The germline V gene has CDR1 ENHRY and CDR2 SYGVKD. The CDR3 sequence is 13 residues long. With 4 bases removed from V and 4 bases from J, the gap between germline ends came to 10 bases. CDR3 sequence reads: CAISAGVAETQYF. CDR3 DNA: TGTGCCATCAGTGCGGGGGTAGCAGAGACCCAGTACTTC.

This chain links TRBV7-8 with TRBJ1-1, with 8 bases identical to TRBD1. The CDR3 is made up of 14 amino acids. Germline V CDR1 and CDR2: SGHVS, FQNEAQ. The J segment lost 5 bases and the V segment lost 6 bases, leaving 8 bases of the junction unmatched. The CDR3 region has the DNA TGTGCCAGCAGTTTTCACAGGGGGGGGACTGAAGCTTTCTTT. Its translation: CASSFHRGGTEAFF.

In its sample, this clone was seen a few times. V gene TRBV10-3 combines with J gene TRBJ1-1; 7 nucleotides agree with TRBD1. J gave up 1 base and V 3 bases, and 2 bases lay outside the gene matches. Germline V CDR1 and CDR2: ENHRY, SYGVKD. The CDR3 sequence is 14 residues long. The DNA for the CDR3 is TGTGCCATCAGTGACGAGGGGGCGAACACTGAAGCTTTCTTT. Protein: CAISDEGANTEAFF.

The genes are TRBV28 and TRBJ1-2; no clear D. The CDR3 consists of 16 residues. V was pared by 3 bases and J by 4 bases, with 18 bases between. Germline V lookup: CDR1 MDHEN, CDR2 SYDVKM. The CDR3 coding sequence is TGTGCCAGCAGTTTTTTGGAGGTCCCGGCGGGCTATGGCTACACCTTC. It codes for CASSFLEVPAGYGYTF.

The chain is built from TRBV5-1 and TRBJ2-5; D may be TRBD1 (6 bases). Germline V gene sequence: CDR1 SGHRS, CDR2 YFSETQ. Trimming left V 4 bases short and J 5 bases short, with 12 bases between. The CDR3 runs to 13 residues. The CDR3 DNA follows: TGCGCCAGCAGCACCCCAGGGGTGGAGACCCAGTACTTC. Encoded protein: CASSTPGVETQYF. Based on the CDR3 plus reference TRBV5-1 and TRBJ2-5, the full variable domain is KAGVTQTPRYLIKTRGQQVTLSCSPISGHRSVSWYQQTPGQGLQFLFEYFSETQRNKGNFPGRFSGRQFSNSRSEMNVSTLELGDSALYLCASSTPGVETQYFGPGTRLLVL.

The rearrangement joins TRBV7-2 to TRBJ2-2; 13 nucleotides match TRBD2. There are 16 residues in the CDR3. Per the germline V gene, CDR1 is SGHTA and CDR2 is FQGNSA. The trim removed 4 bases at V and 4 bases at J, leaving 3 bases unmatched. This CDR3 is CASSSTSGGSTGELFF. The CDR3 nucleotides read TGTGCCAGCAGCTCGACTAGCGGGGGGTCCACCGGGGAGCTGTTTTTT.